This is a list of T cell receptor beta chains from one sample in a study of human T cells and chemical hapten exposure. Each CDR3 protein is one row after TCRdb ran MiXCR on the RACE reads. Of under 45,000 distinct CDR3 sequences listed, approximately 5% are singletons. Sequencing was performed on whole blood. All receptors derive from a human donor in good health. Some clones in this sample may be carry-over from other donors' samples. Both conserved end residues are part of each CDR3. The D gene is left open where the match is weak. The size entry is marked missing in some rows and otherwise reads once, few, many or a size class.

TRBV7-9,TRBJ2-7,-,many,TGTGCCAGCAGCATAAACGGGGCCCCCACGGGGTACTTC,CASSINGAPTGYF
TRBV30,TRBJ1-2,-,many,TGTGCCTGGAGTGGAAACAGGGCCCAGATCACCTTC,CAWSGNRAQITF
TRBV3-1,TRBJ2-2,TRBD2,many,TGTGCCAGCAGCCAAAGGACTAGGGTCACCGGGGAGCTGTTTTTT,CASSQRTRVTGELFF
TRBV6-2/TRBV6-3,TRBJ2-7,-,many,TGTGCCAGCAGTTACTCGAGTGTCGAGCAGTACTTC,CASSYSSVEQYF
TRBV29-1,TRBJ1-1,-,-,TGCAGCGTTGATGAGGGAATGAACACTGAAGCTTTCTTT,CSVDEGMNTEAFF
TRBV5-4,TRBJ2-3,-,-,TGTGCCAGCAGCTTGGGACTATCCAGCCTAGTGGATACGCAGTATTTT,CASSLGLSSLVDTQYF
TRBV12-3/TRBV12-4,TRBJ2-7,TRBD1,few,TGTGCCAGCAGTTTAGGGACAGGCCCCTACGAGCAGTACTTC,CASSLGTGPYEQYF
TRBV7-2,TRBJ1-5,-,few,TGTGCCAGCAGTCCGGGTATCGGCCAGCCCCAGCATTTT,CASSPGIGQPQHF
TRBV7-9,TRBJ2-2,TRBD2,many,TGTGCCAGCAGCCTAGCTAGCGGGAGCGTCAGGGAGCTGTTTTTT,CASSLASGSVRELFF
TRBV10-3,TRBJ1-1,TRBD1,few,TGTGCCATCAGTATCTCCAGGGGGCGCGAGACTGAAGCTTTCTTT,CAISISRGRETEAFF
TRBV14,TRBJ1-2,-,few,TGTGCCAGTAGGGGAGACAACTATGGCTACACCTTC,CASRGDNYGYTF
TRBV12-3/TRBV12-4,TRBJ2-7,-,many,TGTGCCAGCAGTCAGGCCCGGGTCGCTGAAGAGTACTTC,CASSQARVAEEYF
TRBV4-3,TRBJ2-7,TRBD2,many,TGCGCCAGCAGCCCGCGGGGGGAGTCCTACGAGCAGTACTTC,CASSPRGESYEQYF
TRBV10-2,TRBJ1-1,-,few,TGCGCCAGCAGTGAGTTTGGGGATGCTTTCTTT,CASSEFGDAFF
TRBV6-2/TRBV6-3,TRBJ1-2,-,few,TGTGCCAGCATTTCCAACCTCTTATTTGGGTTTGGCTACACCTTC,CASISNLLFGFGYTF
TRBV5-1,TRBJ2-5,-,many,TGCGCCAGCAGCTTGGCAGGGAGCCGGCCAGAGACCCAGTACTTC,CASSLAGSRPETQYF
TRBV20-1,TRBJ1-1,TRBD1,-,TGCAGTGCTAGATGGACAGGGGAAGCTTTCTTT,CSARWTGEAFF
TRBV18,TRBJ2-1,TRBD1,many,TGTGCCAGCCTACCCGAGGGGGCGGTGTACAATGAGCAGTTCTTC,CASLPEGAVYNEQFF
TRBV7-2,TRBJ2-7,-,many,TGTGCCAGCAGCTCGACCCCTTCCCTCTCCTACGAGCAGTACTTC,CASSSTPSLSYEQYF
TRBV4-1,TRBJ1-3,-,many,TGCGCCAGCAGCCAAGACGCACGAGGTTCTCGGGACACCATATATTTT,CASSQDARGSRDTIYF
TRBV9,TRBJ2-6,-,few,TGTGCCAGCAGCCCAACGGTCGGTTCTGGGGCCAACGTCCTGACTTTC,CASSPTVGSGANVLTF
TRBV2,TRBJ1-4,-,few,TGTGCCAGCAGTGGGACAGCTAATGAAAAACTGTTTTTT,CASSGTANEKLFF
TRBV6-5,TRBJ2-7,-,many,TGTGCCAGCAGGGGCGAGACAGCATACGAGCAGTACTTC,CASRGETAYEQYF
TRBV18,TRBJ2-3,-,many,TGTGCCAGCTCACCAGAAGCGTTCACAGATACGCAGTATTTT,CASSPEAFTDTQYF
TRBV5-1,TRBJ2-4,TRBD1,few,TGCGCCAGCAGCTCGGACAGGGAAGCCAAAAACATTCAGTACTTC,CASSSDREAKNIQYF
TRBV12-3/TRBV12-4,TRBJ1-4,TRBD1,many,TGTGCCAGCAGCCGACAGGGGGCGGGTGAAAAACTGTTTTTT,CASSRQGAGEKLFF
TRBV14,TRBJ1-1,-,many,TGTGCCAGCAGATTTGGGAACACTGAAGCTTTCTTT,CASRFGNTEAFF
TRBV5-6,TRBJ1-1,-,few,TGTGCCAGCAGCCCGACGTTTGATGGGGCCTCGAACACTGAAGCTTTCTTT,CASSPTFDGASNTEAFF
TRBV7-2,TRBJ1-1,TRBD1,many,TGTGCCAGCAGCCAAAGCCGACAGGGGATAGGGGGTATAAACACTGAAGCTTTCTTT,CASSQSRQGIGGINTEAFF
TRBV4-3,TRBJ1-5,-,few,TGCGCCAGCAGCCAAGACAAATGGGGCAATCAGCCCCAGCATTTT,CASSQDKWGNQPQHF
TRBV6-2/TRBV6-3,TRBJ2-3,-,many,TGTGCCAGCACCCCACCCACAGATACGCAGTATTTT,CASTPPTDTQYF
TRBV28,TRBJ2-7,TRBD2,few,TGTGCCAGCAGTCCGCCGGGGGGGAGGAACGAGCAGTACTTC,CASSPPGGRNEQYF
TRBV6-5,TRBJ1-2,-,-,TGTGCCAGCAGTGGGGGAGGGGATGGCTACACCTTC,CASSGGGDGYTF
TRBV12-3/TRBV12-4,TRBJ2-1,TRBD2,-,TGTGCCAGCAGTAGCGAGCGGGGGAATGAGCAGTTCTTC,CASSSERGNEQFF
TRBV11-2,TRBJ1-2,TRBD1,-,TGTGCCAGCAGCTTGGAGGGGGCGATAGGCTACACCTTC,CASSLEGAIGYTF
TRBV25-1,TRBJ2-5,-,many,TGTGCCAGCAGTGACATGCGAGCGATAAAAGAGACCCAGTACTTC,CASSDMRAIKETQYF
TRBV7-8,TRBJ2-3,TRBD2,many,TGTGCCAGCAGCTTAAGTAGGCTAGCGGCCACAGATACGCAGTATTTT,CASSLSRLAATDTQYF
TRBV5-6,TRBJ2-3,-,-,TGTGCCAGCAGCCGCCGGACAGTAAATACGCAGTATTTT,CASSRRTVNTQYF
TRBV7-2,TRBJ2-2,-,many,TGTGCCAGCAGCAGGGACGCCACCGGGGAGCTGTTTTTT,CASSRDATGELFF
TRBV29-1,TRBJ1-2,-,-,TGCAGCGTTCGTACGAGCTATGGCTACACCTTC,CSVRTSYGYTF
TRBV5-1,TRBJ2-5,-,-,TGCGCCAGCAGCTTGACAGGTTTCGAAGAGACCCAGTACTTC,CASSLTGFEETQYF